This entry lists 22 T cell receptor beta chains sequenced from one sample in a study of T cells in Graves' hyperthyroidism and ophthalmopathy. Template material for amplifying TCR beta CDR3 regions consisted of RNA transcripts. With the HTBI primer set, the TCR CDR3 went through a first round of RT-PCR. MiXCR, run by TCRdb on the multiplex PCR reads, gives a single entry per CDR3 protein. The sample holds 500,000 to 600,000 distinct CDR3 sequences; 40% to 50% are singletons and the top ten take about 45%. Sequencing input: peripheral blood or thyroid tissue (not recorded which). The receptors were gathered from an adult woman with Graves' disease, either hyperthyroidism or ophthalmopathy (not recorded which).

This clonotype occurred many times. CDR3 in DNA: TGTGCCAGCAGTCCCTCTACGAACACCGGGGAGCTGTTTTTT. Translating it yields CASSPSTNTGELFF. The chain links TRBV12-3 or TRBV12-4 to TRBJ2-2; no reliable D call. This CDR3 has 14 amino acids. Trimming removed 5 bases at V and 0 bases at J, with 7 bases between.

The chain joins TRBV7-6 to TRBJ1-2; D perhaps matches TRBD1 (5 bases). There are 12 residues in the CDR3. Trimming took 0 bases from V and 8 from J, leaving 7 bases between them. Germline CDR1 reads SGHVS; CDR2 reads FNYEAQ. The CDR3 loop is CASSLAGEGYTF. For the CDR3, the DNA is TGTGCCAGCAGCTTAGCAGGGGAAGGCTACACCTTC. Together with reference TRBV7-6 and TRBJ1-2, the CDR3 gives the full variable domain: GAGVSQSPRYKVTKRGQDVALRCDPISGHVSLYWYRQALGQGPEFLTYFNYEAQQDKSGLPNDRFSAERPEGSISTLTIQRTEQRDSAMYRCASSLAGEGYTFGSGTRLTVV.

The chain recombines TRBV13 with TRBJ2-7; D call uncertain. The CDR3 contains 13 residues. Germline-derived CDR1 and CDR2 are PRHDT and FYEKMQ (reference sequence). V was shortened by 5 bases and J by 7 bases, with 15 bases between the two germline ends. The CDR3 DNA is TGTGCCAGCAGCCATCCGGGCTCGTTGGAGCAGTACTTC. Its protein is CASSHPGSLEQYF.

This clonotype appeared many times. The chain employs TRBV7-3 and TRBJ2-6; D might be TRBD1 (5 bases). This CDR3 contains 17 residues. Germline CDR1 is SGHTA and CDR2 is FQGTGA. V dropped 1 base and J dropped 4 bases, with 14 bases sitting between them. The CDR3 coding sequence is TGTGCCAGCAGCTTAAGGGGTGGGGCGTCCGGGGCCAACGTCCTGACTTTC. This translates into CASSLRGGASGANVLTF. Based on the CDR3 plus reference TRBV7-3 and TRBJ2-6, the full variable domain is GAGVSQTPSNKVTEKGKYVELRCDPISGHTALYWYRQSLGQGPEFLIYFQGTGAADDSGLPNDRFFAVRPEGSVSTLKIQRTERGDSAVYLCASSLRGGASGANVLTFGAGSRLTVL.

The genes are TRBV20-1 and TRBJ2-7, with a weak D call TRBD2 (6 bases). This CDR3 contains 12 residues. V lost 4 bases, J lost 5 bases, and 12 bases lay in between. Germline CDR1 is DFQATT and CDR2 is SNEGSKA (reference sequence). The CDR3 loop reads CSANVGGDEQYF. In nucleotides, the CDR3 is TGCAGTGCTAACGTTGGCGGGGACGAGCAGTACTTC.

This clonotype was detected many times. The chain links TRBV5-1 to TRBJ1-2, with D perhaps matching TRBD1 (6 bases). The V end lost 6 bases, the J end lost 4 bases, and 7 bases lay between the germline ends. This CDR3 is built from 11 residues. Germline CDR1 is SGHRS and CDR2 is YFSETQ. The CDR3 bases are TGCGCCAGCACGGACAGCTATGGCTACACCTTC. It translates to CASTDSYGYTF. Full variable domain (missing parts from reference TRBV5-1 and TRBJ1-2): KAGVTQTPRYLIKTRGQQVTLSCSPISGHRSVSWYQQTPGQGLQFLFEYFSETQRNKGNFPGRFSGRQFSNSRSEMNVSTLELGDSALYLCASTDSYGYTFGSGTRLTVV.

The chain has TRBV29-1 and TRBJ2-2; tentative D call: TRBD2 (5 bases). The CDR3 extends over 15 amino acids. V was pared by 3 bases and J by 0 bases, with 11 bases between. CDR1 SQVTM and CDR2 ANQGSEA come from the germline V gene. The CDR3 nucleotides are TGCAGCGTTGAGGAGGAAGACGCGAACACCGGGGAGCTGTTTTTT. Protein product: CSVEEEDANTGELFF.

In this sample, this clonotype turned up many times. CDR3 DNA: TGTGCCAGCACCCTGACAGACCCCTATGGCTACACCTTC. Encoded protein: CASTLTDPYGYTF. V and J are TRBV12-3 or TRBV12-4 and TRBJ1-2; tentatively, D is TRBD1 (5 bases). With 7 bases removed from V and 4 bases from J, the gap between germline ends came to 13 bases. The length of the CDR3 is 13 residues.

The CDR3, as DNA: TGTGCCAGCAGCGCTACACAGGGGAAGTCTGAAGCTTTCTTT. This sequence encodes CASSATQGKSEAFF. This sequence joins TRBV7-9 and TRBJ1-1; TRBD1 aligns across 7 bases. The CDR3 contains 14 residues. V was pared by 5 bases and J by 6 bases, with 9 bases of the junction left unmatched. Germline CDR1 SEHNR, CDR2 FQNEAQ (reference sequence). The whole variable domain, filled in from reference TRBV7-9 and TRBJ1-1, reads DTGVSQNPRHKITKRGQNVTFRCDPISEHNRLYWYRQTLGQGPEFLTYFQNEAQLEKSRLLSDRFSAERPKGSFSTLEIQRTEQGDSAMYLCASSATQGKSEAFFGQGTRLTVV.

V is TRBV20-1 and J is TRBJ2-7, with TRBD2 as a possible D gene (5 bases). Trimming removed 1 base at V and 2 bases at J, with 9 bases between. Germline V lookup: CDR1 DFQATT, CDR2 SNEGSKA (reference sequence). The CDR3 is 13 amino acids. CDR3 in amino acids: CSARGVLAYEQYF. The CDR3 bases are TGCAGTGCTAGAGGAGTACTAGCCTACGAGCAGTACTTC.

The V call is TRBV12-3 or TRBV12-4, the J call TRBJ1-5; TRBD1 might be the D (5 bases). Trimming cost V 7 bases and J 9 bases, with 16 bases left between them. This CDR3 comprises 13 residues. The CDR3 protein is CASKWGTGRPQHF. The CDR3 DNA reads as TGTGCCAGCAAGTGGGGGACCGGGAGGCCCCAGCATTTT.

This clonotype was recorded many times. The chain employs TRBV6-1 and TRBJ1-6, with no clear D. This CDR3 has 14 amino acids. Germline values: CDR1 MNHNS, CDR2 SASEGT. The V end was cut by 7 bases, the J end by 8 bases, with 15 bases between. Written as DNA, the CDR3 is TGTGCCAGCATGAGAGGGCGCGAGGATTCACCCCTCCACTTT. This sequence encodes CASMRGREDSPLHF.

The chain links TRBV7-3 to TRBJ2-5, with D perhaps given as TRBD1 or TRBD2 (6 bases each). Germline V gene sequence: CDR1 SGHTA, CDR2 FQGTGA. This CDR3 region has 16 residues. V dropped 1 base and J dropped 1 base, with 13 bases sitting between them. CDR3 sequence: CASSLNAGHLQETQYF. CDR3 nucleotide sequence: TGTGCCAGCAGCTTAAATGCGGGACACCTCCAAGAGACCCAGTACTTC. The full variable domain, rest sourced from reference TRBV7-3 and TRBJ2-5, is GAGVSQTPSNKVTEKGKYVELRCDPISGHTALYWYRQSLGQGPEFLIYFQGTGAADDSGLPNDRFFAVRPEGSVSTLKIQRTERGDSAVYLCASSLNAGHLQETQYFGPGTRLLVL.

The chain is built from TRBV7-9 and TRBJ1-6, with D perhaps TRBD1 (5 bases). Trimming took off 2 bases at V and 13 bases at J, with 15 bases between the two ends. This CDR3 is 14 amino acids long. Germline assignment: CDR1 SEHNR and CDR2 FQNEAQ (reference sequence). The CDR3 region has the DNA TGTGCCAGCAGCTTACTTGGACACGGCCGGCCCCTCCACTTT. Encoded protein: CASSLLGHGRPLHF. Variable domain in full (rest from reference TRBV7-9 and TRBJ1-6): DTGVSQNPRHKITKRGQNVTFRCDPISEHNRLYWYRQTLGQGPEFLTYFQNEAQLEKSRLLSDRFSAERPKGSFSTLEIQRTEQGDSAMYLCASSLLGHGRPLHFGNGTRLTVT.

The table lists this clonotype with many counts. V is TRBV9 and J is TRBJ1-1, with D possibly TRBD1 on 5 matching bases. Trimming left V 5 bases short and J 5 bases short, with 10 bases between. Germline assignment: CDR1 SGDLS and CDR2 YYNGEE. This CDR3 spans 12 amino acids. CDR3 in amino acids: CASSVGGTEAFF. The DNA for the CDR3 is TGTGCCAGCAGTGTCGGGGGAACTGAAGCTTTCTTT.

This clonotype was picked up many times. This chain joins TRBV15 and TRBJ2-3, with D unclear. The germline CDR1 and CDR2 sequences are LNHNV and YYDKDF (reference sequence). The CDR3 runs to 12 residues. Between the trimmed V and J ends, which lost 0 bases and 2 bases, there was a span of 0 bases. In DNA, the CDR3 is TGTGCCACCAGCAGAGACACAGATACGCAGTATTTT. Translation gives CATSRDTDTQYF. The variable domain in full, completed from reference TRBV15 and TRBJ2-3, reads DAMVIQNPRYQVTQFGKPVTLSCSQTLNHNVMYWYQQKSSQAPKLLFHYYDKDFNNEADTPDNFQSRRPNTSFCFLDIRSPGLGDTAMYLCATSRDTDTQYFGPGTRLTVL.

This clonotype was found many times. The chain combines TRBV7-2 with TRBJ2-5; TRBD2 matches at 10 bases. V was clipped by 5 bases and J by 2 bases; unmatched bases: 11. The CDR3 is 17 amino acids. Germline V gene lookup returns CDR1 SGHTA and CDR2 FQGNSA. CDR3 sequence reads: CASSPRTSGEVQETQYF. CDR3 in DNA: TGTGCCAGCAGCCCCCGGACTAGCGGAGAGGTACAAGAGACCCAGTACTTC.

The chain uses TRBV9 and TRBJ1-1; D gene uncertain. The germline CDR1 and CDR2 sequences are SGDLS and YYNGEE. The CDR3 spans 14 residues. The V and J ends lost 4 bases and 1 base respectively, with 11 bases between them. CDR3 loop: CASSFHSSNTEAFF. The CDR3 DNA reads as TGTGCCAGCAGCTTCCACAGTTCGAACACTGAAGCTTTCTTT.

In its sample, this clonotype was seen many times. The V and J genes are TRBV15 and TRBJ1-5; perhaps TRBD1 as D (5 bases). The CDR3 has 15 residues. CDR1 is LNHNV and CDR2 is YYDKDF in the germline V gene (reference sequence). Trimming left V 5 bases short and J 5 bases short, with 16 bases between. The CDR3, as DNA: TGTGCCACCAGCCTCTTGGGGGTGGGATATCAGCCCCAGCATTTT. Its protein product is CATSLLGVGYQPQHF.

V gene TRBV20-1 combines with J gene TRBJ1-2, with D possibly matching TRBD1 (5 bases). The CDR3 totals 16 residues. V lost 6 bases to trimming and J lost 6 bases, with 26 bases between them. Per the germline V gene, CDR1 is DFQATT and CDR2 is SNEGSKA (reference sequence). This chain's CDR3 is CSACEAETPGDDGYTF. CDR3 sequence (DNA): TGCAGTGCGTGCGAGGCGGAGACCCCTGGGGACGATGGCTACACCTTC.

The CDR3 is CAISEGQGSTNEKLFF. Written as DNA, the CDR3 is TGTGCCATCAGTGAGGGTCAGGGATCAACTAATGAAAAACTGTTTTTT. The V and J genes are TRBV10-3 and TRBJ1-4, with a tentative D call TRBD1 (5 bases). The germline V gene encodes CDR1 ENHRY and CDR2 SYGVKD. CDR3 length: 16 residues. V shed 2 bases and J shed 0 bases, with 10 bases lying between them.

The chain combines TRBV10-3 with TRBJ1-2; D is perhaps TRBD1 (6 bases). The CDR3 is 15 amino acids. From germline, CDR1 is ENHRY and CDR2 SYGVKD. V lost 8 bases and J lost 7, with 23 bases in between. CDR3 amino acids: CAIQDYTPQGSGYTF. Written as DNA, the CDR3 is TGTGCCATCCAAGATTACACCCCACAGGGAAGTGGCTACACCTTC.